These T cell receptor beta chains were read from a single sample in a study of cytomegalovirus exposure and HLA in healthy donors. The method was immunoSEQ multiplex PCR; TCRdb's version includes in-frame clones alone and lacks a portion of them. The sample lists 180,000 or so clones, 70% to 85% occurring once. The sequencing sample was made of PBMCs. These receptors were obtained from a boy aged 2 to 10 in good health and CMV-seronegative. Each CDR3 is given with its conserved first and last residue. Each record gives: D gene, V gene, J gene, CDR3 protein, CDR3 DNA. The D gene is left open where the match is weak.

-	TRBV5-4	TRBJ1-6	CASSLAPRSSYNSPLHF	TGTGCCAGCAGCTTGGCCCCGAGGAGCTCCTATAATTCACCCCTCCACTTT
TRBD1	TRBV5-1	TRBJ1-2	CASSTGQGAYYGYTF	TGCGCCAGCAGCACTGGACAGGGGGCATACTATGGCTACACCTTC
-	TRBV10-3	TRBJ1-4	CAISDGGKLFF	TGTGCCATCAGTGATGGCGGAAAACTGTTTTTT
TRBD2	TRBV25-1	TRBJ2-1	CASSGHGRGKSYNEQFF	TGTGCCAGCAGTGGCCACGGGCGGGGGAAATCCTACAATGAGCAGTTCTTC
-	TRBV2	TRBJ1-2	CASSKTVNNYGYTF	TGTGCCAGCAGTAAGACAGTGAACAACTATGGCTACACCTTC
TRBD1	TRBV19	TRBJ1-5	CASSSLEGAQPQHF	TGTGCCAGTAGTTCTCTCGAGGGGGCTCAGCCCCAGCATTTT
-	TRBV7-9	TRBJ1-6	CASRQGERDSPLHF	TGTGCCAGCAGGCAAGGGGAAAGGGATTCACCCCTCCACTTT
-	TRBV5-4	TRBJ1-1	CASSLDRSMNTEAFF	TGTGCCAGCAGCTTGGACAGGAGTATGAACACTGAAGCTTTCTTT
-	TRBV7-2	TRBJ1-1	CASSLTGPEAFF	TGTGCCAGCAGCTTAACAGGGCCTGAAGCTTTCTTT
-	TRBV11-1	TRBJ2-7	CASSPRQENRYEQYF	TGTGCCAGCAGCCCGAGACAGGAGAACCGATACGAGCAGTACTTC
-	TRBV4-1	TRBJ1-5	CASSPETGPGPQHF	TGCGCCAGCAGCCCGGAGACAGGTCCAGGGCCCCAGCATTTT
TRBD2	TRBV7-2	TRBJ2-7	CASSSQPGGTYEQYF	TGTGCCAGCAGCTCCCAGCCGGGGGGAACCTACGAGCAGTACTTC
TRBD2	TRBV5-1	TRBJ2-1	CASSAGTSGGGEQFF	TGCGCCAGCAGCGCAGGGACTAGCGGGGGGGGTGAGCAGTTCTTC
-	TRBV7-2	TRBJ2-5	CASTRQGKGQETQYF	TGTGCCAGCACCAGGCAGGGGAAGGGCCAAGAGACCCAGTACTTC
TRBD1	TRBV11-2	TRBJ2-3	CASSLGPRGSTDTQYF	TGTGCCAGCAGCTTAGGGCCCAGGGGGAGCACAGATACGCAGTATTTT
-	TRBV5-5	TRBJ1-2	CASSLMSRVNYGYTF	TGTGCCAGCAGCTTGATGTCCAGGGTGAACTATGGCTACACCTTC
-	TRBV18	TRBJ1-5	CASSQAGDGSNQPQHF	TGTGCCAGCTCACAGGCCGGGGATGGGAGCAATCAGCCCCAGCATTTT
-	TRBV12-2	TRBJ1-2	CASRPAGRVGFEDYGYTF	TGTGCAAGTCGCCCAGCGGGCAGGGTGGGGTTTGAGGACTATGGCTACACCTTC